This T cell receptor (beta chain) was obtained from a study of shared clonotypes between healthy human individuals. Study observations and caveats: What rarefaction showed was incomplete sorted-subset sequencing despite large depth.

A CD45RA-negative memory subset and a CD45RA+ naive subset were separated from the CD4+ cells. Across several immunoSEQ plates, the genomic DNA of each subset was split evenly. The protocol was immunoSEQ multiplex PCR, while the TCRdb copy is restricted to in-frame clones and leaves out a portion. The sample carries a few million clones, approximately 94% recorded once. Comment on this clone: As yet, its antigen is unknown.

Germline V gene data show CDR1 as LNHDA and CDR2 as SQIVND (reference sequence). Trimming removed 7 bases from V and 0 bases from J, with 12 bases in between. The CDR3 extends over 14 amino acids. The sample was naive CD4+ T cells sorted from blood. Specified subset: CD45RA+ positively selected. The TCR comes from a man aged 18 to 30 in good health. The chain employs TRBV19 and TRBJ1-1; D is uncertain. Here the CDR3 reads CASTDLILNTEAFF. The CDR3 DNA reads TGTGCCAGTACGGACCTAATCTTGAACACTGAAGCTTTCTTT.